Below, 24 T cell receptor beta chains from the same sample are listed, as sequenced in a study of blood T cell repertoires in COVID-19. Produced via immunoSEQ multiplex PCR; TCRdb's table is partial and in-frame only. The sample shows about 270,000 clones, approximately 90% of them seen only once. Sequenced: PBMCs or T cells enriched from blood (not recorded which). The source of these receptors is a man in his forties who had been exposed to COVID-19.

The chain uses TRBV18 and TRBJ2-1; 7 nucleotides line up with TRBD2. This CDR3 is 15 amino acids long. Germline lookup yields CDR1 KGHSH and CDR2 LQKENI. V was pared by 2 bases and J by 6 bases, with 7 bases of the junction left unmatched. CDR3 protein: CASSPWTGRRNEQFF. Written as DNA, the CDR3 is TGTGCCAGCTCACCATGGACCGGGAGGCGCAATGAGCAGTTCTTC.

This rearrangement joins TRBV7-6 to TRBJ1-1; 7 positions agree with TRBD1. This CDR3 is 13 amino acids long. Trimming cost V 6 bases and J 1 base; bases outside gene matches: 2. Germline loops: CDR1 SGHVS, CDR2 FNYEAQ. CDR3 protein: CASRYRGNTEAFF. The CDR3, as DNA: TGTGCCAGCAGATACAGGGGGAACACTGAAGCTTTCTTT.

The chain is built from TRBV10-1 and TRBJ2-3; the match to TRBD1 covers 11 bases. In germline, CDR1 is WNHNN, CDR2 SYGVQD (reference sequence). J lost 4 bases, V lost 11 bases, and 11 bases had no gene match. The CDR3 length is 15 residues. The CDR3 region is CAGRPDRGQADTQYF. The CDR3 region has the DNA TGCGCCGGACGACCGGACAGGGGGCAGGCAGATACGCAGTATTTT.

The chain joins TRBV28 to TRBJ2-1; D gene uncertain. Germline CDR1 and CDR2: MDHEN and SYDVKM. Trimming removed 3 bases from V and 8 bases from J, with 11 bases in between. The CDR3 covers 13 residues. CDR3: CASSFYQVDEQFF. In DNA form, the CDR3 reads TGTGCCAGCAGTTTCTACCAGGTGGATGAGCAGTTCTTC.

The chain employs TRBV28 and TRBJ1-5, with 7 bases that match TRBD1. This CDR3 has 16 amino acids. V dropped 2 bases and J dropped 4; count of bases not matched to a gene: 8. CDR1 MDHEN and CDR2 SYDVKM come from the germline V gene. DNA of the CDR3: TGTGCCAGCAGTTTACGGGCGAGGGGGCCGAATCAGCCCCAGCATTTT. The encoded protein is CASSLRARGPNQPQHF.

The chain couples TRBV19 to TRBJ2-7, with 7 bases aligning to TRBD2. This CDR3 region has 16 residues. The germline V gene encodes CDR1 LNHDA and CDR2 SQIVND (reference sequence). The junction had 10 bases not matched to a gene; V was cut back by 5 bases and J by 0 bases. The CDR3 DNA reads as TGTGCCAGTAGTGTGCGGCTAGCGGTTCCCTCCTACGAGCAGTACTTC. As protein: CASSVRLAVPSYEQYF.

The chain carries TRBV28 and TRBJ1-2; 8 nucleotides agree with TRBD1. CDR3 length: 14 amino acids. Germline assignment: CDR1 MDHEN and CDR2 SYDVKM. The junction had 6 bases not matched to a gene; V was cut back by 4 bases and J by 5 bases. For the CDR3, the DNA is TGTGCCAGCAGTTCGAACAGGGGGGGTTATGGCTACACCTTC. Translation: CASSSNRGGYGYTF.

The J gene is TRBJ1-1, the V gene TRBV2; TRBD1 matches 12 bases. V was clipped by 6 bases and J by 5 bases; unmatched bases: 7. Germline values: CDR1 SNHLY, CDR2 FYNNEI. This CDR3 comprises 15 residues. The CDR3: CASSAGTGGRTEAFF. In DNA form, the CDR3 reads TGTGCCAGCAGCGCCGGGACAGGGGGCCGGACTGAAGCTTTCTTT.

This chain links TRBV19 with TRBJ1-1; tentatively, D is TRBD1 (5 bases). The CDR3 is made up of 15 amino acids. Trimming shortened V by 4 bases and J by 4 bases, and 16 bases separated the two germline ends. Germline V gene sequence: CDR1 LNHDA, CDR2 SQIVND (reference sequence). The CDR3 DNA reads TGTGCCAGTAGTACGGCGGGACTCGTGGCCACTGAAGCTTTCTTT. It codes for CASSTAGLVATEAFF.

The chain carries TRBV5-1 and TRBJ2-3; unclear D gene. CDR3 length: 15 amino acids. The germline CDR1 and CDR2 sequences are SGHRS and YFSETQ. V lost 0 bases, J lost 0 bases, and 8 bases lay in between. This chain's CDR3 is CASSLGRLSTDTQYF. The CDR3 DNA reads as TGCGCCAGCAGCTTGGGGCGACTTAGCACAGATACGCAGTATTTT.

V usage is TRBV11-2 and J usage is TRBJ1-2; D might be TRBD1 (5 bases). Between the trimmed V and J ends, which lost 0 bases and 2 bases, there was a span of 10 bases. The CDR3 length is 15 residues. Germline V gene lookup returns CDR1 SGHAT and CDR2 FQNNGV. CDR3 in amino acids: CASSLDWGGNYGYTF. CDR3 DNA sequence: TGTGCCAGCAGCTTAGATTGGGGGGGGAACTATGGCTACACCTTC.

The chain joins TRBV30 to TRBJ2-7, with D tentatively TRBD1 (5 bases). Germline CDR1 reads GTSNPN; CDR2 reads SVGIG (reference sequence). Trimming pared 0 bases from V and 7 bases from J, leaving 16 bases between. This CDR3 comprises 14 residues. The CDR3 DNA reads as TGTGCCTGGAGTGTAGTAACAGGTCACATGGAGCAGTACTTC. Translated: CAWSVVTGHMEQYF.

The chain has TRBV19 and TRBJ1-5, with D possibly matching TRBD1 (6 bases). CDR1 and CDR2 (germline): LNHDA, SQIVND (reference sequence). This CDR3 is 17 amino acids long. Trimming shortened V by 0 bases and J by 7 bases, and 19 bases separated the two germline ends. The CDR3 loop reads CASSIDFTQGGRQPQHF. In nucleotides, the CDR3 is TGTGCCAGTAGTATAGATTTTACACAGGGAGGGCGACAGCCCCAGCATTTT.

This chain links TRBV9 with TRBJ2-1, with 7 nucleotides matching TRBD2. Germline CDR1 is SGDLS and CDR2 is YYNGEE. This CDR3 has 17 amino acids. After removal of 4 bases from V and 7 bases from J, the junction contained 17 bases not matched to a gene. CDR3 bases: TGTGCCAGCAGCCTCACAGAGACGGGGAGGGTTGGGAATGAGCAGTTCTTC. As protein: CASSLTETGRVGNEQFF.

The chain recombines TRBV27 with TRBJ2-7, with D possibly TRBD1 on 6 matching bases. Looked up from germline, CDR1 is MNHEY and CDR2 is SMNVEV (reference sequence). V lost 3 bases, J lost 5 bases, and 8 bases lay in between. The CDR3 length is 12 residues. CDR3 nucleotides: TGTGCCAGCAGTTTCAGGGGAGACGAGCAGTACTTC. Protein: CASSFRGDEQYF.

The chain uses TRBV28 and TRBJ2-1; no reliable D call. This CDR3 region has 11 residues. V was trimmed by 6 bases and J by 9 bases, leaving 9 bases between them. CDR1 is MDHEN, CDR2 SYDVKM, per germline. The CDR3 spells CASSRLTEQFF. The CDR3 nucleotides read TGTGCCAGCAGCAGGCTAACTGAGCAGTTCTTC.

V is TRBV28 and J is TRBJ1-2; 9 nucleotides match TRBD1. The CDR3 is made up of 15 amino acids. Germline V lookup: CDR1 MDHEN, CDR2 SYDVKM. Unmatched junction bases numbered 3, after V lost 1 base and J lost 3 bases. CDR3 in DNA: TGTGCCAGCAGTTTATCCGGACAGGGGTACTATGGCTACACCTTC. Amino acid sequence: CASSLSGQGYYGYTF.

This clone was counted a single time. The chain carries TRBV5-1 and TRBJ1-5; 12 nucleotides line up with TRBD1. The V segment lost 0 bases and the J segment 0 bases; nucleotides outside the gene matches: 4. The CDR3 is made up of 18 amino acids. Germline V gene data show CDR1 as SGHRS and CDR2 as YFSETQ. The CDR3 here is CASSLEGQGAYSNQPQHF. For the CDR3, the DNA is TGCGCCAGCAGCTTGGAGGGACAGGGGGCCTATAGCAATCAGCCCCAGCATTTT.

The rearrangement links TRBV24-1 to TRBJ1-4, with D unresolved. Deletions cut 3 bases from V and 6 bases from J, with 13 bases between. From germline, CDR1 is KGHDR and CDR2 SFDVKD. The CDR3 is 15 amino acids. CDR3 loop: CATSDGTVKDEKLFF. CDR3 nucleotides: TGTGCCACCAGTGATGGTACGGTTAAAGATGAAAAACTGTTTTTT.

The rearrangement joins TRBV3-1 (or the pseudogene TRBV3-2) to TRBJ1-5; TRBD1 matches 10 bases. V shed 1 base, J shed 2 bases, and the junction held 2 bases outside the gene matches. The germline CDR1 and CDR2 sequences are LGHDT and YNNKEL (reference sequence). This CDR3 spans 16 amino acids. CDR3 in amino acids: CASSQAGTGGNQPQHF. CDR3 bases: TGTGCCAGCAGCCAAGCCGGGACAGGGGGCAATCAGCCCCAGCATTTT.

The chain employs TRBV28 and TRBJ2-1; D possibly corresponds to TRBD2 (8 bases). Trimming took off 7 bases at V and 8 bases at J, with 21 bases between the two ends. From germline, CDR1 is MDHEN and CDR2 SYDVKM. The length of the CDR3 is 15 residues. CDR3 coding DNA: TGTGCCAGCACCCCAGGGGGGACTAGTCCGTATGAGCAGTTCTTC. As protein: CASTPGGTSPYEQFF.

CDR3 protein: CASSLRDRSYYEQYF. CDR3 DNA: TGTGCCAGCAGCCTCCGGGACAGATCATACTACGAGCAGTACTTC. J is TRBJ2-7 and V is TRBV6-4; 7 positions match TRBD1. The V gene end was trimmed by 6 bases and the J gene end by 3 bases; junction bases not matched to a gene: 11. CDR3 length: 15 residues. CDR1 MRHNA and CDR2 SNTAGT come from the germline V gene.

The V call is TRBV5-1, the J call TRBJ1-2; D gene ambiguous. The CDR3 sequence is 12 residues long. Between the trimmed V and J ends, which lost 3 bases and 7 bases, there was a span of 10 bases. Germline V gene lookup returns CDR1 SGHRS and CDR2 YFSETQ. CDR3 region: CASSSEVFGYTF. The CDR3 DNA reads TGCGCCAGCAGCTCGGAGGTTTTTGGCTACACCTTC.

V usage is TRBV6-5 and J usage is TRBJ2-7; TRBD1 is a possible D gene (6 bases). Trimming stripped 10 bases from V and 5 bases from J, with 21 bases between. Germline CDR1 is MNHEY and CDR2 is SVGAGI. CDR3 length: 14 residues. The CDR3 coding sequence is TGTGCCACCATGTTCGACAGGAATCATAACGAGCAGTACTTC. Residues: CATMFDRNHNEQYF.